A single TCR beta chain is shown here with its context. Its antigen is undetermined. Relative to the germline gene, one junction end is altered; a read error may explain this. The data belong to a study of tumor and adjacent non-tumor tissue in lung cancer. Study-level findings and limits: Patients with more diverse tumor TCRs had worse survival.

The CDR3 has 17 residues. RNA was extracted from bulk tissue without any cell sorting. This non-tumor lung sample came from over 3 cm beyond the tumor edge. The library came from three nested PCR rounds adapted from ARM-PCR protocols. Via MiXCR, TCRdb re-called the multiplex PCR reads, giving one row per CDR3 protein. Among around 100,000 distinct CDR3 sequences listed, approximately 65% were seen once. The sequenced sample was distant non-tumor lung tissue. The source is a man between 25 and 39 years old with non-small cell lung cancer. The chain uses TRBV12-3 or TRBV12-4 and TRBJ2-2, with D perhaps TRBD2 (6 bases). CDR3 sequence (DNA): TGTGCCAGCGGCCTGTGGGGAGGCGCATGGAACACCGGGGAGTTGTTTTTT. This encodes CASGLWGGAWNTGELFF.